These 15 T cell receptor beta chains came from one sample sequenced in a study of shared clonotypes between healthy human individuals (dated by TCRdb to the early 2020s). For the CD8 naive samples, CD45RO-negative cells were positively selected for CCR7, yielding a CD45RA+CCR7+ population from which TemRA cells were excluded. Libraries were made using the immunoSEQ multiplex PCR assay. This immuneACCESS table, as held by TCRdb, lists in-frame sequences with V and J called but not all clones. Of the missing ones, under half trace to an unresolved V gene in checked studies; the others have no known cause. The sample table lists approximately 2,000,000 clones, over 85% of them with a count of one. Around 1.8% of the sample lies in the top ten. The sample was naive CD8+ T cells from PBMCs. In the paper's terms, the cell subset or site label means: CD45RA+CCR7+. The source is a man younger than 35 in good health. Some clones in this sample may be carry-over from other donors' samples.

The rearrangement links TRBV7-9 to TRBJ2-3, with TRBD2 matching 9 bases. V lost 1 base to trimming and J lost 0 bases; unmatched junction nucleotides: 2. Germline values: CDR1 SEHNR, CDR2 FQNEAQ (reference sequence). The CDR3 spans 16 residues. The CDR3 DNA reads TGTGCCAGCAGCTTAGAAAGCGGGAGGAGCACAGATACGCAGTATTTT. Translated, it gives CASSLESGRSTDTQYF.

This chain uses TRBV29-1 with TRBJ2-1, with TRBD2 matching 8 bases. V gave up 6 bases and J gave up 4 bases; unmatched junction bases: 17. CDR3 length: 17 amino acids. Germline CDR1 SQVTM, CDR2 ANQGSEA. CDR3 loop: CSVIRGLGRREYNEQFF. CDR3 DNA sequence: TGCAGCGTCATCAGGGGACTAGGTAGGAGGGAGTACAATGAGCAGTTCTTC.

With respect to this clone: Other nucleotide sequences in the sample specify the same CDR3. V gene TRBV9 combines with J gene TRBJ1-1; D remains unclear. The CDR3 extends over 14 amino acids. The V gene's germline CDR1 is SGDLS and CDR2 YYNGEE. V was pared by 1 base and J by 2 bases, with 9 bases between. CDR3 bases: TGTGCCAGCAGCGTATTAACAGCAAACACTGAAGCTTTCTTT. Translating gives CASSVLTANTEAFF.

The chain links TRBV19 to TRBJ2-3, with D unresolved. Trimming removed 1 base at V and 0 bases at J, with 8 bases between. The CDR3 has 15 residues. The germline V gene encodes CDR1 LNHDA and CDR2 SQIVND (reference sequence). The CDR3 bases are TGTGCCAGTAGTATAGTCGCGTTCAGCACAGATACGCAGTATTTT. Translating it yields CASSIVAFSTDTQYF. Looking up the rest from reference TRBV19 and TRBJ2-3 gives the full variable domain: DGGITQSPKYLFRKEGQNVTLSCEQNLNHDAMYWYRQDPGQGLRLIYYSQIVNDFQKGDIAEGYSVSREKKESFPLTVTSAQKNPTAFYLCASSIVAFSTDTQYFGPGTRLTVL.

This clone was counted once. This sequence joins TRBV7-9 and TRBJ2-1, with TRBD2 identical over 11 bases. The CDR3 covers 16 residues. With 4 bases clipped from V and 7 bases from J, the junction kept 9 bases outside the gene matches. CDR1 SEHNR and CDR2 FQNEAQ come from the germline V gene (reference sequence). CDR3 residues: CASSSLTSGTGNEQFF. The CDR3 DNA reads TGTGCCAGCAGCTCTCTGACTAGCGGGACAGGGAATGAGCAGTTCTTC.

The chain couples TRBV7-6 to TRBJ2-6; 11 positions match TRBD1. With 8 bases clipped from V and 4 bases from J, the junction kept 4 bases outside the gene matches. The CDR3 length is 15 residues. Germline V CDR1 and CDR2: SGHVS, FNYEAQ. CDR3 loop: CASGQGALGANVLTF. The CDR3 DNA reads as TGTGCCAGCGGACAGGGGGCCCTCGGGGCCAACGTCCTGACTTTC.

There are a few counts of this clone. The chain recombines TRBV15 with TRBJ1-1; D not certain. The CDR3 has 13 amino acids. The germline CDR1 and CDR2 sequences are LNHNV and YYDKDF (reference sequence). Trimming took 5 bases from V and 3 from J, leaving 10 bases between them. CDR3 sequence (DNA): TGTGCCACCAGCCGTAATGTGGACACTGAAGCTTTCTTT. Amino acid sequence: CATSRNVDTEAFF. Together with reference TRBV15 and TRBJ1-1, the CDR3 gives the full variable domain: DAMVIQNPRYQVTQFGKPVTLSCSQTLNHNVMYWYQQKSSQAPKLLFHYYDKDFNNEADTPDNFQSRRPNTSFCFLDIRSPGLGDTAMYLCATSRNVDTEAFFGQGTRLTVV.

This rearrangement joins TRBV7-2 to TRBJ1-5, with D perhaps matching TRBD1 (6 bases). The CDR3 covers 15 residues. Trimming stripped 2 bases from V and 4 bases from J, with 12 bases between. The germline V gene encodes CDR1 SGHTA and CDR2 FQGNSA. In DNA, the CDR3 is TGTGCCAGCAGCTTAATCCGAGGGGGGAATCAGCCCCAGCATTTT. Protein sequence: CASSLIRGGNQPQHF.

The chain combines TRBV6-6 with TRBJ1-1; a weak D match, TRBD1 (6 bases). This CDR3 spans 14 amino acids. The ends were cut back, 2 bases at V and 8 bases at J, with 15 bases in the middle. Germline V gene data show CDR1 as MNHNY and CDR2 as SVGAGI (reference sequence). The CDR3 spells CASSYPGTRREAFF. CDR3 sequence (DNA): TGTGCCAGCAGTTACCCCGGGACACGCAGGGAAGCTTTCTTT.

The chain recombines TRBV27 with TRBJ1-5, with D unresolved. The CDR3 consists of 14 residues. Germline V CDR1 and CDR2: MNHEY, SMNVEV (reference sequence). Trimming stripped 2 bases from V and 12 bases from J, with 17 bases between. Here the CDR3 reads CASSLGNGGLDQHF. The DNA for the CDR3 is TGTGCCAGCAGTTTAGGGAATGGAGGGTTAGACCAGCATTTT.

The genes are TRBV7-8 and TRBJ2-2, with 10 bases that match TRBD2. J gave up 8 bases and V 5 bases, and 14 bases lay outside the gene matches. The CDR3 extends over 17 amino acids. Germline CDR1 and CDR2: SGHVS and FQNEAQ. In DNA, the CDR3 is TGTGCCAGCAGCCGCCACGGCCCTAGCGGGAGAGCTGGGGAGCTGTTTTTT. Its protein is CASSRHGPSGRAGELFF.

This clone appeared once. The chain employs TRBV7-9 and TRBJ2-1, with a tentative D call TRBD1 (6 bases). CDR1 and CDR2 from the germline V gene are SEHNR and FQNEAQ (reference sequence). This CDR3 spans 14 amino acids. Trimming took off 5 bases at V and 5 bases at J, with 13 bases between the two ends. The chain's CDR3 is CASSPRDTNNEQFF. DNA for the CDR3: TGTGCCAGCAGCCCCCGGGACACAAACAATGAGCAGTTCTTC.

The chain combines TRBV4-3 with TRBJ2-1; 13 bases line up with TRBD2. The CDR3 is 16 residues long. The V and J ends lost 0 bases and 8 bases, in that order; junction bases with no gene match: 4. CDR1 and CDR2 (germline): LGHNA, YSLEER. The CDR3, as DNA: TGCGCCAGCAGCCAAGATCCGGGACTAGCGGGATATGAGCAGTTCTTC. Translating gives CASSQDPGLAGYEQFF.

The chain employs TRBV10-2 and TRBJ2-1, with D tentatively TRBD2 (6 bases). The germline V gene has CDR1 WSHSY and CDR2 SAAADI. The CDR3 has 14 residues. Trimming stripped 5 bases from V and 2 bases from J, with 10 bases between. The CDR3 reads CASSTSRPYNEQFF. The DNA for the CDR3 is TGCGCCAGCAGTACTAGCCGTCCCTACAATGAGCAGTTCTTC.

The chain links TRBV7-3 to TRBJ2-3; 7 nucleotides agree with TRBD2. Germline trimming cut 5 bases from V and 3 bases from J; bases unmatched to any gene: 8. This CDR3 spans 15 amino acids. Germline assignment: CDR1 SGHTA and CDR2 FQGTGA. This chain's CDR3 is CASSPLGGATDTQYF. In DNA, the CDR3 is TGTGCCAGCAGCCCCCTGGGAGGGGCAACAGATACGCAGTATTTT.